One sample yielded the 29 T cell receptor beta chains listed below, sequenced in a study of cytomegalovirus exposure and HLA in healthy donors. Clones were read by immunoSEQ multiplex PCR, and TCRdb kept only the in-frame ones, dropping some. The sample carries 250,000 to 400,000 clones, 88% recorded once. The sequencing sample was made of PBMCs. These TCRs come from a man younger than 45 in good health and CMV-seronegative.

The CDR3 spells CASSPFTSGGALRGEQFF. In DNA, the CDR3 is TGTGCCAGCTCACCCTTCACTAGCGGGGGGGCACTGCGAGGTGAGCAGTTCTTC. The V gene is TRBV18, the J gene TRBJ2-1, with 13 bases matching TRBD2. Germline CDR1 reads KGHSH; CDR2 reads LQKENI. The ends lost 3 bases at V and 9 bases at J; junction bases unmatched: 14. The CDR3 contains 18 residues.

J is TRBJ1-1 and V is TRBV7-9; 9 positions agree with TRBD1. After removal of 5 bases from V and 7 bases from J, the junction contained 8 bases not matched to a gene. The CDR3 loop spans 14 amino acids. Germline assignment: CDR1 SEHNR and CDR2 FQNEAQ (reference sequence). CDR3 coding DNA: TGTGCCAGCAGCCTCACAGGGGGCGCAGGTGAAGCTTTCTTT. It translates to CASSLTGGAGEAFF.

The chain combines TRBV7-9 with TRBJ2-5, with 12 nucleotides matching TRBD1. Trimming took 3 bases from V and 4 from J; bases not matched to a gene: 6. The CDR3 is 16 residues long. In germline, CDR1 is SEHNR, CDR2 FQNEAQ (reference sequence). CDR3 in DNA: TGTGCCAGCAGCTTTCCCGGGACAGGGGGCAGAGAGACCCAGTACTTC. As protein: CASSFPGTGGRETQYF.

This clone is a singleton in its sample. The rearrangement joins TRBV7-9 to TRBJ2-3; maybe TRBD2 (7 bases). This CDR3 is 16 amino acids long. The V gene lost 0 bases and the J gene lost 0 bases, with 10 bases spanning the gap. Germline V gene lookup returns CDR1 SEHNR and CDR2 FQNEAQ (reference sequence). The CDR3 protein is CASSLAAGASTDTQYF. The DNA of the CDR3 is TGTGCCAGCAGCTTAGCGGCGGGGGCTAGCACAGATACGCAGTATTTT.

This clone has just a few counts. In DNA form, the CDR3 reads TGCGCCAGCAGCTCTCCGGGACAGGGAGGCTATGGCTACACCTTC. This encodes CASSSPGQGGYGYTF. The gene calls are TRBV5-1 and TRBJ1-2, with 9 bases matching TRBD1. The V and J ends lost 3 bases and 4 bases, in that order; junction bases with no gene match: 7. The CDR3 runs 15 residues. Per the germline V gene, CDR1 is SGHRS and CDR2 is YFSETQ.

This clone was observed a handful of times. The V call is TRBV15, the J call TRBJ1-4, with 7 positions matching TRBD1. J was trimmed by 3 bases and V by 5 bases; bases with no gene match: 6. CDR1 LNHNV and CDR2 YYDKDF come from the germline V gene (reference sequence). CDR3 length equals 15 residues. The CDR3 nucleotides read TGTGCCACCAGCGCAGGACAGGACCCTAATGAAAAACTGTTTTTT. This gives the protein CATSAGQDPNEKLFF.

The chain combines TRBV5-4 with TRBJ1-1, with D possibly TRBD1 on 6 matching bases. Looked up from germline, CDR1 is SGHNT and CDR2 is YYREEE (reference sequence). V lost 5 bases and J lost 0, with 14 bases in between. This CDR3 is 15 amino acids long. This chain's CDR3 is CASRDSRHMNTEAFF. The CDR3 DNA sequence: TGTGCCAGCAGGGACAGTAGACACATGAACACTGAAGCTTTCTTT.

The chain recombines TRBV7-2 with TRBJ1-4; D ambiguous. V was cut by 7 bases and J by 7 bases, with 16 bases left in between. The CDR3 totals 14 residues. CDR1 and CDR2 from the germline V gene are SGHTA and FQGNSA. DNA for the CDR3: TGTGCCAGCACCATTGGTGCGGGTGGTGAAAAACTGTTTTTT. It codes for CASTIGAGGEKLFF. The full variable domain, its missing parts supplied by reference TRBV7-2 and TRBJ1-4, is GAGVSQSPSNKVTEKGKDVELRCDPISGHTALYWYRQSLGQGLEFLIYFQGNSAPDKSGLPSDRFSAERTGGSVSTLTIQRTQQEDSAVYLCASTIGAGGEKLFFGSGTQLSVL.

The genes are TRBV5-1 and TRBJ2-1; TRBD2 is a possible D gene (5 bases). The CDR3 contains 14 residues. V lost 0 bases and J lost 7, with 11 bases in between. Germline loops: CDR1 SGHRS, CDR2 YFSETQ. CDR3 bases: TGCGCCAGCAGCTTGGCCGGGTCGGGGAATGAGCAGTTCTTC. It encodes CASSLAGSGNEQFF.

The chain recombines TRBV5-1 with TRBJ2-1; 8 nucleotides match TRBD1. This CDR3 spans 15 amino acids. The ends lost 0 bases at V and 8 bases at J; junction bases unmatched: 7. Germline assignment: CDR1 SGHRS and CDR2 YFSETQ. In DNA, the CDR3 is TGCGCCAGCAGCTTGGAGGGGACAGGCTTGGATGAGCAGTTCTTC. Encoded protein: CASSLEGTGLDEQFF.

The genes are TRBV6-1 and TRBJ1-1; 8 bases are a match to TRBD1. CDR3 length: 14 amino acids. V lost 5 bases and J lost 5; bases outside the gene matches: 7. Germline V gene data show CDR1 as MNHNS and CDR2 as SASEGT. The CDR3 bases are TGTGCCAGCAGTCAAACAGGGGGGGTAACTGAAGCTTTCTTT. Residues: CASSQTGGVTEAFF.

CDR3 in amino acids: CASSFGGDYEQYF. DNA of the CDR3: TGTGCCAGCAGCTTTGGAGGCGACTACGAGCAGTACTTC. This chain uses TRBV7-9 with TRBJ2-7; a weak D match, TRBD2 (5 bases). The CDR3 length is 13 residues. The V end lost 3 bases, the J end lost 3 bases, and 9 bases lay between the germline ends. Germline V gene data show CDR1 as SEHNR and CDR2 as FQNEAQ (reference sequence).

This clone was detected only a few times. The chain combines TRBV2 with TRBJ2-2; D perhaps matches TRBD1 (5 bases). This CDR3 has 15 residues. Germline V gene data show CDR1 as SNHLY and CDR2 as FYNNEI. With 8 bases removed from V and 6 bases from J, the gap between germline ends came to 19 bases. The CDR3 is CASGRQTYNSGELFF. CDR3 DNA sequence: TGTGCCAGCGGACGACAGACCTACAATTCCGGGGAGCTGTTTTTT.

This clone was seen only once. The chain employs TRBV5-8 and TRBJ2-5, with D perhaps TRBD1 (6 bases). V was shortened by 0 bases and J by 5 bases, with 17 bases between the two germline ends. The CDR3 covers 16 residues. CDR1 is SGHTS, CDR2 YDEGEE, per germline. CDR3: CASSLEGHRRGETQYF. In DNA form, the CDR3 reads TGTGCCAGCAGCTTGGAGGGACACCGGCGTGGTGAGACCCAGTACTTC.

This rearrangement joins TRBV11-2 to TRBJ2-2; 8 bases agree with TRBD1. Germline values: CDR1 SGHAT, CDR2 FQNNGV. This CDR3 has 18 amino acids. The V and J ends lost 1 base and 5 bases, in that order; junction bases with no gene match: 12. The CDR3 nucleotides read TGTGCCAGCAGCTTAGGACCCTCGACAGGGGTCGAGACCGGGGAGCTGTTTTTT. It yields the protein CASSLGPSTGVETGELFF.

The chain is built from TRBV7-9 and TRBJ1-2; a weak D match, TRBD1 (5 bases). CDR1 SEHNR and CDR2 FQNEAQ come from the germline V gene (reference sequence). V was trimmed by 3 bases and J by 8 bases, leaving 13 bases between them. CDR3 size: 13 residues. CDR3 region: CASSFGGVGGYTF. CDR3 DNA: TGTGCCAGCAGCTTTGGAGGGGTCGGGGGCTACACCTTC.

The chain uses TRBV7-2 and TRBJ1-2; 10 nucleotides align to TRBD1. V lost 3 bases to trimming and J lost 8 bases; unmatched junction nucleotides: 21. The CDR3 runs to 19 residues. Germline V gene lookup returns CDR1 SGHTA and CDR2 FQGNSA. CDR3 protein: CASSFPGTGASLGIGGYTF. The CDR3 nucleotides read TGTGCCAGCAGCTTTCCCGGGACAGGGGCTTCCTTGGGAATAGGGGGCTACACCTTC.

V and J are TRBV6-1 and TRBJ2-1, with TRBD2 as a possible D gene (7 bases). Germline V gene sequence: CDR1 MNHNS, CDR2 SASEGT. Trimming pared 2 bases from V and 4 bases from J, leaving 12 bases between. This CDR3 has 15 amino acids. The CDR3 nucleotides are TGTGCCAGCAGTGAAAGGGGGGGCCGTTACAATGAGCAGTTCTTC. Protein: CASSERGGRYNEQFF.

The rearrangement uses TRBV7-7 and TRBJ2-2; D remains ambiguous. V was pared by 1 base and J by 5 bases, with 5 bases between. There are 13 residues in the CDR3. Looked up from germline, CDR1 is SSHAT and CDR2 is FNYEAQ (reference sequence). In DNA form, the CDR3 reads TGTGCCAGCAGCTTAGACGGGACCGGGGAGCTGTTTTTT. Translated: CASSLDGTGELFF.

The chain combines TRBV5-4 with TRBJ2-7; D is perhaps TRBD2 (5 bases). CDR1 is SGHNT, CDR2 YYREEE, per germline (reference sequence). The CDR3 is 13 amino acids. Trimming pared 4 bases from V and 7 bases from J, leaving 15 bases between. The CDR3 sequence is CASSQTGYFEQYF. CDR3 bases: TGTGCCAGCAGCCAAACGGGGTACTTTGAGCAGTACTTC. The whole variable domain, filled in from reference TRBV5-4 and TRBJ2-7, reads ETGVTQSPTHLIKTRGQQVTLRCSSQSGHNTVSWYQQALGQGPQFIFQYYREEENGRGNFPPRFSGLQFPNYSSELNVNALELDDSALYLCASSQTGYFEQYFGPGTRLTVT.

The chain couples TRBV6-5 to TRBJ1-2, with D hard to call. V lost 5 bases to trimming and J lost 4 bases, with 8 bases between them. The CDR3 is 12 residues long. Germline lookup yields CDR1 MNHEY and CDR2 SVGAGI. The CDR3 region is CASSHDTYGYTF. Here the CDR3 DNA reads TGTGCCAGCAGTCATGACACCTATGGCTACACCTTC.

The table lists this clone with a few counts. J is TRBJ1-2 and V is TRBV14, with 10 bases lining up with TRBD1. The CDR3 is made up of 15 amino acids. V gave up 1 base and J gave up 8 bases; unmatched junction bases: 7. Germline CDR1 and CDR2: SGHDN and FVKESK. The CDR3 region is CASSQVSGTGEGYTF. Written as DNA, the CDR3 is TGTGCCAGCAGCCAAGTTTCCGGGACAGGGGAAGGCTACACCTTC. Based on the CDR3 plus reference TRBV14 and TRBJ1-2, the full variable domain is EAGVTQFPSHSVIEKGQTVTLRCDPISGHDNLYWYRRVMGKEIKFLLHFVKESKQDESGMPNNRFLAERTGGTYSTLKVQPAELEDSGVYFCASSQVSGTGEGYTFGSGTRLTVV.

CDR3 nucleotide sequence: TGTGCCAGCAGCTTAAGGCCGGGACAGCTTATTGGAGGGACTGAAGCTTTCTTT. This codes for CASSLRPGQLIGGTEAFF. V gene TRBV7-2 combines with J gene TRBJ1-1, with TRBD1 matching over 7 bases. The germline V gene encodes CDR1 SGHTA and CDR2 FQGNSA. The CDR3 contains 18 residues. V was pared by 2 bases and J by 5 bases, with 17 bases of the junction left unmatched. Filled out from reference TRBV7-2 and TRBJ1-1, the complete variable domain reads GAGVSQSPSNKVTEKGKDVELRCDPISGHTALYWYRQSLGQGLEFLIYFQGNSAPDKSGLPSDRFSAERTGGSVSTLTIQRTQQEDSAVYLCASSLRPGQLIGGTEAFFGQGTRLTVV.

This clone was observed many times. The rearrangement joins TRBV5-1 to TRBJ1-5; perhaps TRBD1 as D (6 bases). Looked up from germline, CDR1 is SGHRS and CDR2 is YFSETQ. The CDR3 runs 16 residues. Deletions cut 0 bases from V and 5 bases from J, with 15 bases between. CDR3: CASSLATTGDDQPQHF. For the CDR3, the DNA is TGCGCCAGCAGCTTGGCTACGACAGGTGATGATCAGCCCCAGCATTTT. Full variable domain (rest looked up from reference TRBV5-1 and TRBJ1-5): KAGVTQTPRYLIKTRGQQVTLSCSPISGHRSVSWYQQTPGQGLQFLFEYFSETQRNKGNFPGRFSGRQFSNSRSEMNVSTLELGDSALYLCASSLATTGDDQPQHFGDGTRLSIL.

The CDR3 spells CASSDGGRRTEAFF. The CDR3 region has the DNA TGTGCCAGTAGTGACGGGGGAAGAAGGACTGAAGCTTTCTTT. The V call is TRBV19, the J call TRBJ1-1, with TRBD1 as a possible D gene (5 bases). V was trimmed by 5 bases and J by 5 bases, leaving 15 bases between them. This CDR3 is 14 amino acids long. CDR1 LNHDA and CDR2 SQIVND come from the germline V gene (reference sequence).

CDR3 in DNA: TGCGCCAGCAGTGAGGGACACATTTATGGCTACACCTTC. It translates to CASSEGHIYGYTF. The chain employs TRBV10-2 and TRBJ1-2; D may be TRBD1 (5 bases). Germline V gene data show CDR1 as WSHSY and CDR2 as SAAADI. The CDR3 is 13 amino acids. V was cut by 2 bases and J by 5 bases, with 9 bases left in between.

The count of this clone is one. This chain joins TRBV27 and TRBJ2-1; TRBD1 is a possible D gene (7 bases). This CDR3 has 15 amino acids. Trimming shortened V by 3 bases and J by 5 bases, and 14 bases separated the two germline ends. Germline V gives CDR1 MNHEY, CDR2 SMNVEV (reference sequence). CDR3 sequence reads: CASSFGQGGDNEQFF. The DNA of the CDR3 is TGTGCCAGCAGTTTCGGGCAGGGGGGAGACAATGAGCAGTTCTTC.

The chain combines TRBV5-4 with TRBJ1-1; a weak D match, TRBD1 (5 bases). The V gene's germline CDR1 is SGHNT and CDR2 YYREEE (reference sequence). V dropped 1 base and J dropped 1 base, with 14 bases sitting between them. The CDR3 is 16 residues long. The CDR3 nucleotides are TGTGCCAGCAGCTTGACTTCGGGACTTCCGAACACTGAAGCTTTCTTT. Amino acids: CASSLTSGLPNTEAFF.

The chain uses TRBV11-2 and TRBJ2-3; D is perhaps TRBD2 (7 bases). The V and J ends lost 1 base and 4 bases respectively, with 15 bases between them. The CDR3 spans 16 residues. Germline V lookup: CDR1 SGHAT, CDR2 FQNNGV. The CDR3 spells CASSLVGGGSADTQYF. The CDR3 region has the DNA TGTGCCAGCAGCTTAGTTGGGGGGGGCAGTGCAGATACGCAGTATTTT.